A selection of T cell receptor beta chains follows, all from one sample in a study of control samples from healthy donors and cancer patients. Sequencing used immunoSEQ multiplex PCR; TCRdb keeps in-frame clones, though not all of them. The data hold some 150,000 clones, with roughly 94% observed a single time. The sequenced material came from PBMCs. The source is a man in his sixties with colorectal cancer. Both conserved end residues are part of each CDR3. D genes are given only for firm matches. Expanded clones are given a class, and other clones once, few, many or no size at all.

J,D,V,size,CDR3,DNA
TRBJ1-1,NA,TRBV9,NA,CASSVGSTTEAFF,TGTGCCAGCAGCGTCGGCTCGACCACTGAAGCTTTCTTT
TRBJ1-1,NA,TRBV7-2,NA,CASSLTPFIGGNTEAFF,TGTGCCAGCAGCTTAACCCCTTTTATCGGGGGTAACACTGAAGCTTTCTTT
TRBJ1-1,NA,TRBV7-2,NA,CASSFLPPRTPNTEAFF,TGTGCCAGCAGCTTCCTCCCCCCTAGGACACCGAACACTGAAGCTTTCTTT
TRBJ2-5,NA,TRBV25-1,NA,CASSEGGAYQETQYF,TGTGCCAGCAGTGAAGGGGGGGCGTACCAAGAGACCCAGTACTTC
TRBJ2-3,NA,TRBV5-8,NA,CASSWLAATDTQYF,TGTGCCAGCAGCTGGTTAGCGGCCACAGATACGCAGTATTTT
TRBJ2-5,TRBD2,TRBV6-2/TRBV6-3,NA,CASSWSSGPETQYF,TGTGCCAGCAGTTGGTCTAGCGGGCCAGAGACCCAGTACTTC
TRBJ2-7,NA,TRBV7-9,NA,CASSLEFGYEQYF,TGTGCCAGCAGCTTAGAATTCGGCTACGAGCAGTACTTC
TRBJ2-4,TRBD1,TRBV5-1,NA,CASSPATGENIQYF,TGCGCCAGCAGCCCTGCGACAGGGGAAAACATTCAGTACTTC
TRBJ1-6,NA,TRBV19,NA,CASRFGQPGSPLHF,TGTGCCAGTCGATTCGGACAGCCAGGATCACCCCTCCACTTT
TRBJ1-3,NA,TRBV9,NA,CASSVGVWGPGNTIYF,TGTGCCAGCAGCGTAGGAGTTTGGGGGCCTGGAAACACCATATATTTT
TRBJ2-3,TRBD2,TRBV7-6,NA,CASSLLGRGAPDTQYF,TGTGCCAGCAGCCTGCTCGGGCGGGGGGCCCCAGATACGCAGTATTTT
TRBJ2-3,NA,TRBV9,NA,CASSVAGRAGPDTQYF,TGTGCCAGCAGCGTAGCTGGCAGGGCGGGGCCAGATACGCAGTATTTT
TRBJ1-2,TRBD1,TRBV25-1,NA,CASSGTGGWGYTF,TGTGCCAGCAGTGGGACAGGGGGCTGGGGCTACACCTTC
TRBJ1-1,NA,TRBV5-1,NA,CASSLRQVNTEAFF,TGCGCCAGCAGCTTGAGACAGGTGAACACTGAAGCTTTCTTT
TRBJ2-5,NA,TRBV21-1,NA,CASSKAREETQYF,TGTGCCAGCAGCAAAGCGCGGGAAGAGACCCAGTACTTC
TRBJ1-5,NA,TRBV24-1,NA,CATSPGVHSNQPQHF,TGTGCCACCAGCCCAGGGGTACATAGCAATCAGCCCCAGCATTTT
TRBJ1-3,TRBD1,TRBV24-1,NA,CATSDGDRVSGNTIYF,TGTGCCACCAGTGATGGGGACAGGGTATCAGGAAACACCATATATTTT
TRBJ1-5,NA,TRBV5-1,NA,CASSLGEGRGQPQHF,TGCGCCAGCAGCTTGGGGGAGGGTCGGGGTCAGCCCCAGCATTTT
TRBJ2-3,TRBD2,TRBV5-8,once,CASSSGLAGPDTQYF,TGTGCCAGCAGCTCGGGACTAGCGGGGCCCGATACGCAGTATTTT
TRBJ1-5,NA,TRBV28,NA,CASSSPLGRNQPQHF,TGTGCCAGCAGTTCCCCCCTCGGGCGCAATCAGCCCCAGCATTTT
TRBJ1-2,NA,TRBV30,NA,CACSRGFLTYGYTF,TGTGCCTGTTCGAGAGGGTTTCTTACCTATGGCTACACCTTC
TRBJ1-6,NA,TRBV9,NA,CASSPRQGISYNSPLHF,TGTGCCAGCAGCCCTAGACAAGGGATCTCCTATAATTCACCCCTCCACTTT
TRBJ1-1,NA,TRBV7-2,NA,CASSLAGGEFPSTEAFF,TGTGCCAGCAGCTTAGCCGGGGGCGAGTTTCCCAGCACTGAAGCTTTCTTT
TRBJ1-1,TRBD1,TRBV2,once,CASKGPGTENTEAFF,TGTGCCAGCAAGGGACCCGGGACAGAGAACACTGAAGCTTTCTTT
TRBJ1-4,NA,TRBV7-9,NA,CASSLINEKLFF,TGTGCCAGCAGCCTCATAAATGAAAAACTGTTTTTT
TRBJ1-1,NA,TRBV19,NA,CASSESGGDTEAFF,TGTGCCAGTAGCGAGTCGGGGGGAGACACTGAAGCTTTCTTT
TRBJ2-3,NA,TRBV30,once,CAWNGGFTDTQYF,TGTGCCTGGAACGGAGGGTTCACAGATACGCAGTATTTT
TRBJ2-2,NA,TRBV29-1,once,CSVEDQANTGELFF,TGCAGCGTTGAAGACCAAGCGAACACCGGGGAGCTGTTTTTT
TRBJ1-4,NA,TRBV6-5,NA,CASRLGWGEKLFF,TGTGCCAGCAGGCTAGGATGGGGGGAAAAACTGTTTTTT
TRBJ2-7,NA,TRBV3-1/TRBV3-2,NA,CASSQSSYEQYF,TGTGCCAGCAGCCAATCGTCCTACGAGCAGTACTTC
TRBJ2-2,NA,TRBV10-3,NA,CAILGRGLTNTGELFF,TGTGCCATCTTAGGGAGGGGGCTGACGAACACCGGGGAGCTGTTTTTT
TRBJ1-2,NA,TRBV7-2,NA,CASSLDRAGGYTF,TGTGCCAGCAGTCTCGACCGGGCGGGAGGCTACACCTTC
TRBJ2-3,NA,TRBV6-5,NA,CATHERITDTQYF,TGTGCCACCCACGAACGGATCACAGATACGCAGTATTTT
TRBJ2-3,TRBD2,TRBV19,NA,CASRTTSGGTASTDMQYF,TGTGCCAGTAGAACTACTAGCGGGGGGACCGCTAGCACAGATATGCAGTATTTT
TRBJ1-4,NA,TRBV19,NA,CASGRQGTNEKLFF,TGTGCCAGTGGGAGGCAGGGGACTAATGAAAAACTGTTTTTT